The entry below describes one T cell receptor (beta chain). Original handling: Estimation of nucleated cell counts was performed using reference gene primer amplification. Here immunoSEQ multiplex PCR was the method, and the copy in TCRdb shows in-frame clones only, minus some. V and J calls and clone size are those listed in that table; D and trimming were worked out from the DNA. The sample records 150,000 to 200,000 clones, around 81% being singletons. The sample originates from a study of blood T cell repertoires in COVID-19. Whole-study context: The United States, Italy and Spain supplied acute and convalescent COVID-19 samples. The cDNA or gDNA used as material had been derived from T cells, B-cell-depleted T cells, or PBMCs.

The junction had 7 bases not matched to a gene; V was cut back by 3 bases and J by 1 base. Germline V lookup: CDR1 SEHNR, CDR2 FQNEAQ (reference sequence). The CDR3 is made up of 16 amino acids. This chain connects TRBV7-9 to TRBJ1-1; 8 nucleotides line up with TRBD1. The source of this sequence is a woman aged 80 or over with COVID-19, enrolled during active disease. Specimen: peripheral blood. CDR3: CASSFSPGQGNTEAFF. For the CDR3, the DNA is TGTGCCAGCAGCTTCAGCCCCGGACAGGGGAACACTGAAGCTTTCTTT.